This T cell receptor beta chain was documented in a study of blood T cell repertoires in COVID-19. The wider study: Samples came from the United States, Italy and Spain, spanning acute and convalescent COVID-19. Sources were T cells, B-cell-depleted T cells, or PBMCs; the material itself was cDNA or gDNA.

The CDR3 contains 11 residues. Trimming removed 6 bases from V and 13 bases from J, with 13 bases in between. Per the authors' pipeline: How many nucleated cells were present was estimated from reference gene primer amplification. Sequenced by immunoSEQ multiplex PCR; TCRdb stores in-frame clones only, minus some. V, J and clone size are those of that table, while D and trimming were read from the DNA. Seen here are tens of thousands of clones, about nine tenths observed once, and the top ten hold 1.3%. Sequencing was carried out using peripheral blood. This clonotype originated in a woman older than 75 with acute or convalescent COVID-19. The chain employs TRBV6-7 and TRBJ2-4, with D possibly TRBD1 on 6 matching bases. TRBV6-7 is an ORF; its function is uncertain. The chain's CDR3 is CASSQQGSQYF. The CDR3 DNA follows: TGTGCCAGCAGCCAACAGGGCTCGCAGTACTTC.